Following are 28 T cell receptor beta chains from one sample sequenced in a study of blood T cell repertoires in COVID-19. Measured with immunoSEQ multiplex PCR; TCRdb has only the in-frame clones, and not every one. Found here are around 130,000 clones, around 85% of them singletons; the top ten hold roughly 3.9%. The sample consisted of peripheral blood. The receptors derive from a man in his sixties with acute or convalescent COVID-19.

This clone was counted between two and nine times. CDR3 loop: CASSSVAGGTDYTF. The DNA for the CDR3 is TGTGCCAGCAGCTCGGTTGCAGGGGGCACGGACTACACCTTC. This chain joins TRBV7-6 and TRBJ1-2; 8 bases are a match to TRBD1. With 4 bases clipped from V and 10 bases from J, the junction kept 11 bases outside the gene matches. The CDR3 contains 14 residues. Germline lookup yields CDR1 SGHVS and CDR2 FNYEAQ.

The rearrangement joins TRBV28 to TRBJ2-1; the D gene is possibly TRBD1 (5 bases). The V gene lost 6 bases and the J gene lost 1 base, with 13 bases spanning the gap. This CDR3 spans 15 amino acids. CDR1 is MDHEN, CDR2 SYDVKM, per germline. Here the CDR3 DNA reads TGTGCCAGCAGCTCCCAGGGTCAGTCCTACAATGAGCAGTTCTTC. Translated, it gives CASSSQGQSYNEQFF. Drawing the rest from reference TRBV28 and TRBJ2-1, the complete variable domain is DVKVTQSSRYLVKRTGEKVFLECVQDMDHENMFWYRQDPGLGLRLIYFSYDVKMKEKGDIPEGYSVSREKKERFSLILESASTNQTSMYLCASSSQGQSYNEQFFGPGTRLTVL.

This rearrangement joins TRBV18 to TRBJ1-3; D gene uncertain. The ends were cut back, 5 bases at V and 0 bases at J, with 11 bases in the middle. The V gene's germline CDR1 is KGHSH and CDR2 LQKENI. This CDR3 comprises 15 residues. The CDR3 nucleotides read TGTGCCAGCTCAGCCGCAGGCATCTCTGGAAACACCATATATTTT. Its translation is CASSAAGISGNTIYF.

The V call is TRBV6-5, the J call TRBJ1-2; weak D call: TRBD1 (6 bases). CDR1 is MNHEY and CDR2 is SVGAGI in the germline V gene. The CDR3 consists of 14 residues. With 6 bases removed from V and 7 bases from J, the gap between germline ends came to 18 bases. CDR3 amino acids: CASSPISTGLGYTF. CDR3 DNA: TGTGCCAGCAGCCCAATTTCAACAGGGCTTGGCTACACCTTC.

This sequence joins TRBV19 and TRBJ2-1; TRBD2 matches at 8 bases. The V and J ends lost 5 bases and 0 bases, in that order; junction bases with no gene match: 3. The length of the CDR3 is 15 residues. Germline values: CDR1 LNHDA, CDR2 SQIVND (reference sequence). CDR3 nucleotide sequence: TGTGCCAGTAGTCCCAGCGGGAGCTCCTACAATGAGCAGTTCTTC. It translates to CASSPSGSSYNEQFF.

The sample holds one count of this clone. The chain combines TRBV24-1 with TRBJ2-1, with 9 nucleotides matching TRBD2. This CDR3 has 16 amino acids. V was clipped by 2 bases and J by 0 bases; unmatched bases: 1. CDR1 and CDR2 (germline): KGHDR, SFDVKD. CDR3 bases: TGTGCCACCAGTGATTCTAGCGGGATCTCCTACAATGAGCAGTTCTTC. Protein product: CATSDSSGISYNEQFF.

The genes are TRBV2 and TRBJ1-3, with unresolved D. V was cut by 0 bases and J by 0 bases, with 9 bases left in between. CDR3 length: 16 residues. CDR1 and CDR2 from the germline V gene are SNHLY and FYNNEI. CDR3: CASSEAAGSSGNTIYF. The CDR3 nucleotides are TGTGCCAGCAGTGAAGCTGCCGGGAGCTCTGGAAACACCATATATTTT.

Here the CDR3 DNA reads TGTGCCAGCAGCCCGCCTATCGGGAGAGGCACAGATACGCAGTATTTT. This codes for CASSPPIGRGTDTQYF. V is TRBV14 and J is TRBJ2-3; possible D gene TRBD2, 6 bases. Trimming stripped 4 bases from V and 1 base from J, with 15 bases between. The CDR3 is 16 residues long. Germline V lookup: CDR1 SGHDN, CDR2 FVKESK.

The V gene is TRBV6-2 or TRBV6-3, the J gene TRBJ1-2; 8 nucleotides agree with TRBD1. V was pared by 2 bases and J by 7 bases, with 6 bases of the junction left unmatched. The CDR3 is made up of 14 amino acids. The germline gives CDR1 MNHEY, CDR2 SVGEGT. CDR3 region: CASSYGAGGLGYTF. DNA for the CDR3: TGTGCCAGCAGTTACGGGGCAGGGGGCCTTGGCTACACCTTC.

The chain combines TRBV2 with TRBJ2-2; weak D call: TRBD1 (5 bases). V lost 7 bases and J 0 bases, leaving 9 bases between the germline ends. Germline V gene lookup returns CDR1 SNHLY and CDR2 FYNNEI. This CDR3 has 14 residues. The CDR3 protein is CASTRAANTGELFF. As DNA, the CDR3 is TGTGCCAGCACCAGGGCGGCGAACACCGGGGAGCTGTTTTTT.

The genes are TRBV6-6 and TRBJ1-5; D remains unclear. The CDR3 is 14 amino acids. The ends were cut back, 3 bases at V and 4 bases at J, with 10 bases in the middle. From germline, CDR1 is MNHNY and CDR2 SVGAGI (reference sequence). The CDR3 spells CASSYSGWNQPQHF. CDR3 nucleotides: TGTGCCAGCAGTTATAGCGGGTGGAATCAGCCCCAGCATTTT.

This chain connects TRBV6-5 to TRBJ2-7; perhaps TRBD1 as D (6 bases). This CDR3 is 14 amino acids long. V was pared by 5 bases and J by 4 bases, with 15 bases between. Germline V CDR1 and CDR2: MNHEY, SVGAGI. CDR3 protein: CASSQTGGSYEQYF. CDR3 DNA sequence: TGTGCCAGCAGTCAAACTGGGGGCTCTTACGAGCAGTACTTC.

The V call is TRBV23-1, the J call TRBJ2-3, with 11 bases that match TRBD2. TRBV23-1 is designated an ORF whose function remains uncertain. This CDR3 comprises 20 residues. V lost 0 bases and J lost 0; bases outside the gene matches: 11. CDR3: CASSQSSGGLADTSTDTQYF. The CDR3 DNA sequence: TGCGCCAGCAGTCAATCTTCCGGGGGACTAGCGGATACTAGCACAGATACGCAGTATTTT.

As for this clone: This CDR3 is also generated by other DNA sequences in the sample. The rearrangement joins TRBV6-5 to TRBJ2-7; a possible D gene is TRBD2 (5 bases). Germline CDR1 reads MNHEY; CDR2 reads SVGAGI. The CDR3 totals 14 residues. Trimming pared 9 bases from V and 2 bases from J, leaving 17 bases between. Written as DNA, the CDR3 is TGTGCCAGTAGTCGTACTAGAGCCACCTACGAGCAGTACTTC. This gives the protein CASSRTRATYEQYF.

The chain links TRBV3-1 (or the pseudogene TRBV3-2) to TRBJ2-2; tentative D call: TRBD2 (6 bases). The CDR3 extends over 15 amino acids. V was clipped by 3 bases and J by 3 bases, with 11 bases between them. The germline V gene has CDR1 LGHDT and CDR2 YNNKEL (reference sequence). This CDR3 reads CASSHWGEYTGELFF. In DNA form, the CDR3 reads TGTGCCAGCAGCCACTGGGGGGAATACACCGGGGAGCTGTTTTTT.

This chain connects TRBV6-6 to TRBJ2-7; D is unclear. Between the trimmed V and J ends, which lost 5 bases and 2 bases, there was a span of 22 bases. The CDR3 totals 17 residues. Germline CDR1 reads MNHNY; CDR2 reads SVGAGI (reference sequence). The CDR3 DNA reads TGTGCCAGCAGTCCTAATGCCCAAACAGCAAGTACCTACGAGCAGTACTTC. Protein product: CASSPNAQTASTYEQYF.

The chain joins TRBV23-1 to TRBJ2-7, with 7 bases that match TRBD2. TRBV23-1 is flagged as an ORF with uncertain function. This CDR3 is 18 amino acids long. V lost 7 bases, J lost 3 bases, and 21 bases stayed unmatched. CDR3 nucleotide sequence: TGCGCCAGCACCCCCGCTCTGGGTTACAGCGGGATCTACTACGAGCAGTACTTC. This gives the protein CASTPALGYSGIYYEQYF.

The V gene is TRBV20-1, the J gene TRBJ2-1, with 9 bases lining up with TRBD2. The V gene end was trimmed by 3 bases and the J gene end by 5 bases; junction bases not matched to a gene: 8. Germline assignment: CDR1 DFQATT and CDR2 SNEGSKA (reference sequence). The CDR3 runs 15 residues. The CDR3 reads CSASTWREGNNEQFF. The DNA of the CDR3 is TGCAGTGCTAGTACCTGGCGGGAGGGTAACAATGAGCAGTTCTTC.

The chain couples TRBV11-2 to TRBJ2-1; tentative D call: TRBD2 (7 bases). The CDR3 covers 15 residues. Germline CDR1 reads SGHAT; CDR2 reads FQNNGV. Trimming removed 3 bases at V and 2 bases at J, with 11 bases between. CDR3 region: CASSFRGAAYNEQFF. CDR3 coding DNA: TGTGCCAGCAGCTTTCGGGGGGCCGCCTACAATGAGCAGTTCTTC.

The rearrangement links TRBV9 to TRBJ2-7; TRBD1 matches 10 bases. Looked up from germline, CDR1 is SGDLS and CDR2 is YYNGEE. V trimming: 3 bases; J trimming: 12 bases; junction bases outside the gene matches: 15. This CDR3 spans 15 amino acids. CDR3 DNA: TGTGCCAGCAGCGCCCCCGGGACAGGGGCCTCTCGCATGTACTTC. Protein: CASSAPGTGASRMYF.

The chain employs TRBV12-2 and TRBJ2-5; the table's D call, TRBD2, was not checked against the DNA. TRBV12-2 is described as a pseudogene. CDR3 length: 18 amino acids. The CDR3, as DNA: TGTGCAAGTCGCTTAGTGGGGTCTAGCGGGAGGATAACGGAGACCCAGTACTTC. Protein: CASRLVGSSGRITETQYF.

The rearrangement joins TRBV5-1 to TRBJ2-2, with 8 bases aligning to TRBD2. The V gene's germline CDR1 is SGHRS and CDR2 YFSETQ. The CDR3 contains 17 residues. V lost 4 bases and J lost 4; bases outside the gene matches: 12. The CDR3 reads CASSPGVAGSGTGELFF. The CDR3 DNA reads TGCGCCAGCAGCCCCGGGGTAGCGGGGTCGGGCACCGGGGAGCTGTTTTTT. Supplemented by reference TRBV5-1 and TRBJ2-2, the full variable domain reads KAGVTQTPRYLIKTRGQQVTLSCSPISGHRSVSWYQQTPGQGLQFLFEYFSETQRNKGNFPGRFSGRQFSNSRSEMNVSTLELGDSALYLCASSPGVAGSGTGELFFGEGSRLTVL.

The chain has TRBV12-3 or TRBV12-4 and TRBJ2-7; 7 bases are a match to TRBD2. This CDR3 is 12 amino acids long. J lost 7 bases, V lost 0 bases, and 0 bases had no gene match. This CDR3 is CASSLARGEQYF. The CDR3 DNA is TGTGCCAGCAGTTTAGCGCGGGGGGAGCAGTACTTC.

This clone appeared a few times. V is TRBV30 and J is TRBJ2-2, with D maybe TRBD1 (5 bases). Trimming took 0 bases from V and 0 from J, leaving 11 bases between them. The germline V gene has CDR1 GTSNPN and CDR2 SVGIG (reference sequence). There are 16 residues in the CDR3. The chain's CDR3 is CAWSVYRQSNTGELFF. CDR3 bases: TGTGCCTGGAGTGTATATCGACAGTCGAACACCGGGGAGCTGTTTTTT.

DNA for the CDR3: TGCGCCAGCAGCTTGTGGACAGGGGAGGTCTACGAGCAGTACTTC. Encoded protein: CASSLWTGEVYEQYF. The chain recombines TRBV5-1 with TRBJ2-7, with TRBD1 matching 9 bases. Germline assignment: CDR1 SGHRS and CDR2 YFSETQ. This CDR3 comprises 15 residues. Losses at the gene ends were 1 base for V and 3 bases for J; bases not matched to a gene: 5.

This chain uses TRBV3-1 (or the pseudogene TRBV3-2) with TRBJ2-1; tentatively, D is TRBD2 (6 bases). The CDR3 runs to 18 residues. V dropped 5 bases and J dropped 0 bases, with 20 bases sitting between them. In germline, CDR1 is LGHDT, CDR2 YNNKEL (reference sequence). CDR3 nucleotide sequence: TGTGCCAGCAGCAAACCCCCTCCACTAGCAAACTCCTACAATGAGCAGTTCTTC. This sequence encodes CASSKPPPLANSYNEQFF.

The chain links TRBV11-3 to TRBJ2-7; maybe TRBD2 (6 bases). This CDR3 is 15 amino acids long. Trimming pared 0 bases from V and 5 bases from J, leaving 14 bases between. Germline CDR1 is SGHNT and CDR2 is YENEEA. The CDR3 spells CASSLEAGPRHEQYF. In nucleotides, the CDR3 is TGTGCCAGCAGCTTAGAGGCGGGGCCGAGACACGAGCAGTACTTC.

This chain links TRBV14 with TRBJ1-5; the D gene is possibly TRBD1 (5 bases). Trimming removed 0 bases from V and 14 bases from J, with 11 bases in between. CDR3 size: 12 residues. Germline-derived CDR1 and CDR2 are SGHDN and FVKESK. The CDR3 sequence is CASSQDRPGEHF. CDR3 coding DNA: TGTGCCAGCAGCCAAGACCGCCCGGGGGAGCATTTT. Together with reference TRBV14 and TRBJ1-5, the CDR3 gives the full variable domain: EAGVTQFPSHSVIEKGQTVTLRCDPISGHDNLYWYRRVMGKEIKFLLHFVKESKQDESGMPNNRFLAERTGGTYSTLKVQPAELEDSGVYFCASSQDRPGEHFGDGTRLSIL.